This TCR beta chain was captured in a study of T cell responses to AZD1222 COVID-19 vaccine. TCRdb's copy holds only in-frame clones and misses some; the assay was immunoSEQ multiplex PCR. The profile shows some 120,000 clones, about 88% of them singletons. Germline CDR1 and CDR2: SGHNT and YYREEE (reference sequence). The V and J ends lost 4 bases and 1 base, in that order; junction bases with no gene match: 3. The CDR3 spans 16 residues. The sequence came from an adult in good health. The genes are TRBV5-4 and TRBJ2-1, with 12 bases that match TRBD2. Here the sequenced sample was peripheral blood, taken on day 0 of AZD1222 vaccination. The CDR3 spells CASSPGLAGSYNEQFF. The CDR3 DNA is TGTGCCAGCAGCCCCGGACTAGCGGGGTCCTACAATGAGCAGTTCTTC.